This TCR beta chain was documented in a study of shared clonotypes between healthy human individuals. Study conclusions and caveats: Memory subsets generally showed lower estimated richness than naive subsets. The study sampled only blood, and tissue repertoires likely differ.

For this clone: The antigen remains undetermined.

All donors were Caucasian adults living in Nashville, Tennessee. CDR3 length: 17 residues. Trimming removed 4 bases from V and 3 bases from J, with 19 bases in between. Germline V gene lookup returns CDR1 LGHNA and CDR2 YSLEER. Libraries were prepared by immunoSEQ multiplex PCR; TCRdb keeps only in-frame clonotypes and omits some of them. This table holds about 2.4 million clones, around nine tenths found once. This sequence joins TRBV4-3 and TRBJ2-1; possibly TRBD1 or TRBD2 for D (7 bases each). This clonotype originated in a man aged 18 to 35 in good health. Sequenced sample: naive CD4+ T cells sorted from blood. As to subset: CD45RA+ positively selected. DNA for the CDR3: TGCGCCAGCAGCCGGGGGGGAAGGGGACAGTACTACAATGAGCAGTTCTTC. This codes for CASSRGGRGQYYNEQFF.